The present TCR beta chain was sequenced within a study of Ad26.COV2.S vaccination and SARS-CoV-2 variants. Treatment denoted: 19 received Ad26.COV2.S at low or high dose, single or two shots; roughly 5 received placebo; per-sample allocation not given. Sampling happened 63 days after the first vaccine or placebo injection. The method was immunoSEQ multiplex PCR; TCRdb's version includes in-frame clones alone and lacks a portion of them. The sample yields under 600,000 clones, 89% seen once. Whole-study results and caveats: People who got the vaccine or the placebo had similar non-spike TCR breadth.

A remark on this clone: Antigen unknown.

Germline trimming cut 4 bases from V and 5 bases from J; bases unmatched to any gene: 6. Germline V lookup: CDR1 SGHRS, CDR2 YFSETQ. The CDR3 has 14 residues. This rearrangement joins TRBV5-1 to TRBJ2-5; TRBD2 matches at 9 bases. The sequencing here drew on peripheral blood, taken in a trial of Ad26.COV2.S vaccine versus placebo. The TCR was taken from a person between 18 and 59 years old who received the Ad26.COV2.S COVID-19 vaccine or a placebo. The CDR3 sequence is CASSAGLASETQYF. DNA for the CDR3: TGCGCCAGCAGCGCAGGACTAGCGTCCGAGACCCAGTACTTC.